This T cell receptor beta chain was obtained from a study of multiple sclerosis patients with progressive multifocal leukoencephalopathy. Overall study results and limits: In most PML patients, TRB repertoires appeared less diverse by entropy. Before and during natalizumab, the clones expanded at PML already existed.

Germline V gives CDR1 LNHNV, CDR2 YYDKDF (reference sequence). V was pared by 0 bases and J by 7 bases, with 7 bases of the junction left unmatched. The CDR3 loop spans 17 amino acids. Sample time point: approximately 12 months of natalizumab therapy. The control group, sampled over time, had multiple sclerosis, received natalizumab and did not develop PML. Each PCR contained spiked synthetic TR CDR3 controls spanning every V-J pairing. Generated by immunoSEQ multiplex PCR, the TCRdb table keeps only in-frame clones and is missing some. This sample has 26,000 or so clones; around 90% occur once, and the top ten carry approximately 2%. Concerning this clone itself: Its specificity is not known.

The clonotype was recovered from a young man with multiple sclerosis. The chain couples TRBV15 to TRBJ2-2; 11 bases match TRBD2. The sample was PBMCs, taken from a patient treated with natalizumab. CDR3 nucleotide sequence: TGTGCCACCAGCAGAGATCTGGTTAGCGGGAGGGTCGGGGAGCTGTTTTTT. Its translation is CATSRDLVSGRVGELFF.